Only one count was recorded for the clone carrying this TCR beta chain. These data come from a study of Tregs in tolerant kidney transplant recipients. Using immunoSEQ multiplex PCR, the repertoire was profiled, and TCRdb retains in-frame clones only, with some absent. The table has approximately 60,000 clones, approximately 98% seen once. This TCR came from a human donor who received a combined kidney and bone marrow transplant. The sequencing used Tregs from blood, collected before the transplant.

In nucleotides, the CDR3 is TGCGCCAGCAGCCCCAGGGAGGCGAACACTGAAGCTTTCTTT. Translating it yields CASSPREANTEAFF. The chain has TRBV5-1 and TRBJ1-1, with a weak D call TRBD1 (5 bases). The CDR3 is 14 amino acids. The V gene lost 4 bases and the J gene lost 1 base, with 11 bases spanning the gap. The germline gives CDR1 SGHRS, CDR2 YFSETQ.